The present entry profiles one T cell receptor beta chain with its context. Its target is unknown. A much larger clone differs by one base, so this may be a read error. MiXCR, applied by TCRdb to the 5' RACE reads, yields one record per CDR3 protein. The data hold about 340,000 distinct CDR3 sequences, with approximately 15% observed a single time. This sample was included in a study of T-cell memory formation after mild COVID-19. Study-wide findings and caveats: Among clones peaking at day 37 in the second wave, SARS-CoV-2 specificity remained unconfirmed. Clones that contracted from day 15 to 85 were balanced CD4/CD8, while later expanders leaned CD4+. Memory sampled before infection contained some responding clones, suggesting cross-reactive memory joined.

With 3 bases clipped from V and 6 bases from J, the junction kept 10 bases outside the gene matches. CDR1 DFQATT and CDR2 SNEGSKA come from the germline V gene (reference sequence). The CDR3 sequence is 14 residues long. The chain is built from TRBV20-1 and TRBJ2-7; 8 bases are a match to TRBD1. This receptor was identified in a man aged 18 to 30 who had mild COVID-19 (a few samples of this study predate the infection). Cell type and time point are not known. Sequences were obtained from PBMCs or a T cell subset sorted from them (not recorded which). The DNA of the CDR3 is TGCAGTGCTAGGTTTTCGCAGGGGGCGGGCGAGCAGTACTTC. This translates into CSARFSQGAGEQYF.